Shown below are 5 T cell receptor beta chains from a single sample sequenced in a study of identical twins. Via MiXCR, TCRdb re-called the 5' RACE reads, giving one row per CDR3 protein. The sample shows around 450,000 distinct CDR3 sequences, 12% to 15% of them seen only once. These data also featured in a second study, about yellow fever vaccine responses in identical twins.

Sequenced input: CD4+ T cells sorted from blood. These TCRs come from a young woman in good health.

The rearrangement joins TRBV28 to TRBJ2-5, with 8 bases fitting TRBD1. The CDR3 has 15 residues. V lost 4 bases to trimming and J lost 5 bases; unmatched junction nucleotides: 9. Germline CDR1 is MDHEN and CDR2 is SYDVKM. The CDR3 region is CASSSPYRQGETQYF. In DNA, the CDR3 is TGTGCCAGCAGTTCACCCTACCGACAGGGGGAGACCCAGTACTTC. Full variable domain (rest looked up from reference TRBV28 and TRBJ2-5): DVKVTQSSRYLVKRTGEKVFLECVQDMDHENMFWYRQDPGLGLRLIYFSYDVKMKEKGDIPEGYSVSREKKERFSLILESASTNQTSMYLCASSSPYRQGETQYFGPGTRLLVL.

This clonotype was counted between two and nine times. CDR3 coding DNA: TGTGCCAGCACCCTCTACTCGAACACCGGGGAGCTGTTTTTT. It codes for CASTLYSNTGELFF. The chain uses TRBV2 and TRBJ2-2; D not certain. The CDR3 contains 14 residues. Germline assignment: CDR1 SNHLY and CDR2 FYNNEI. Trimming took off 7 bases at V and 0 bases at J, with 9 bases between the two ends.

This clonotype showed up many times. The chain links TRBV12-3 or TRBV12-4 to TRBJ1-1, with D uncertain. V was clipped by 3 bases and J by 4 bases, with 9 bases between them. This CDR3 comprises 13 residues. The DNA for the CDR3 is TGTGCCAGCAGTTTGCGCGGCGGCACTGAAGCTTTCTTT. It is translated as CASSLRGGTEAFF.

In this sample, this clonotype turned up many times. The chain employs TRBV9 and TRBJ1-1, with D perhaps TRBD1 (5 bases). Germline V lookup: CDR1 SGDLS, CDR2 YYNGEE. The CDR3 is 15 amino acids. V was shortened by 0 bases and J by 0 bases, with 9 bases between the two germline ends. The CDR3 loop is CASSVVSGMNTEAFF. CDR3 DNA: TGTGCCAGCAGCGTAGTCTCAGGGATGAACACTGAAGCTTTCTTT. The complete variable domain, with remaining parts taken from reference TRBV9 and TRBJ1-1, reads DSGVTQTPKHLITATGQRVTLRCSPRSGDLSVYWYQQSLDQGLQFLIQYYNGEERAKGNILERFSAQQFPDLHSELNLSSLELGDSALYFCASSVVSGMNTEAFFGQGTRLTVV.

This clonotype was found many times. A read error may account for a junction end that differs from germline. The chain has TRBV5-1 and TRBJ2-1; D gene unclear. From germline, CDR1 is SGHRS and CDR2 YFSETQ. The CDR3 loop spans 11 amino acids. Here the CDR3 reads CASSLDNEQFF. The CDR3 DNA follows: TGTGCCAGCAGCCTCGACAATGAGCAGTTCTTC.